The entry below describes one TCR beta chain. Its antigen is currently unknown. This record belongs to a study of cytomegalovirus exposure and HLA in healthy donors. Whole-study context: There were more than 350 genotyped donors. Of these, roughly 80% fell in the genetic ancestry cluster associated with self-reported Caucasian donors. Study-wide results and caveats: Excluded were some V segments that proved indistinguishable, including TRBV6-2 and TRBV6-3. Per published accounts, TCR beta sequences correctly predicted the HLA-A and HLA-B alleles of most subjects.

This CDR3 is 17 amino acids long. Looked up from germline, CDR1 is SGHTA and CDR2 is FQGTGA. The V end was cut by 5 bases, the J end by 5 bases, with 23 bases between. In the PCR, 60 Vbeta and 13 Jbeta primers were used. Here immunoSEQ multiplex PCR was the method, and the copy in TCRdb shows in-frame clones only, minus some. The sample holds 110,000 to 150,000 clones. The genes are TRBV7-3 and TRBJ2-3, with D possibly matching TRBD1 (7 bases). This clonotype originated in a male donor in good health and CMV-seronegative. Sequencing was performed on PBMCs. CDR3 coding DNA: TGTGCCAGCAGCCTGCTGGGGGGACAGCCCGTTGGAGATACGCAGTATTTT. It encodes CASSLLGGQPVGDTQYF.